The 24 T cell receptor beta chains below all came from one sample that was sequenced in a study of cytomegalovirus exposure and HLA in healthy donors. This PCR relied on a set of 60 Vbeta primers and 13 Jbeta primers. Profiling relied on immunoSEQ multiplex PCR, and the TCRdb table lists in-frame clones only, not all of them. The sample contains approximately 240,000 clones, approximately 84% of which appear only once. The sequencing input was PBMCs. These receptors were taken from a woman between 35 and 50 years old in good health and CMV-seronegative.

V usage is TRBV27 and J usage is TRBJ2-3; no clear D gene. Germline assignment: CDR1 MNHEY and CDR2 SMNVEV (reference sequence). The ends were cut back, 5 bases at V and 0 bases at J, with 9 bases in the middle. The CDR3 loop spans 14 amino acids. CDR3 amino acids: CASSLQESTDTQYF. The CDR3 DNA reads TGTGCCAGCAGTCTCCAGGAAAGCACAGATACGCAGTATTTT.

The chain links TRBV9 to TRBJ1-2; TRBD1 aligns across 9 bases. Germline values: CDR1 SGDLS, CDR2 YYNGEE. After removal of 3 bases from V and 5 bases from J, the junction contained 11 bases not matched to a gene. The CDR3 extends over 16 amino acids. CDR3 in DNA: TGTGCCAGCAGCGCCGAGACCGGGACAGGGATGTATGGCTACACCTTC. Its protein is CASSAETGTGMYGYTF.

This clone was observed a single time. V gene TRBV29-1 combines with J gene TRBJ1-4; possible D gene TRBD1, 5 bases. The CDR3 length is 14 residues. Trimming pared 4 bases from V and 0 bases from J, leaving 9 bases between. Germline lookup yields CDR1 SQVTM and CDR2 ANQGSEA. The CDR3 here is CSVAQETTNEKLFF. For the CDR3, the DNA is TGCAGCGTTGCACAGGAGACAACTAATGAAAAACTGTTTTTT.

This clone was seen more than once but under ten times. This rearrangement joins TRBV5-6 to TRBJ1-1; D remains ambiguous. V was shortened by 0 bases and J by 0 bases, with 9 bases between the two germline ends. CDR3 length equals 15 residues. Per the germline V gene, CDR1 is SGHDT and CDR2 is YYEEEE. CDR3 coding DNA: TGTGCCAGCAGCTTGGAAGAGGCCATGAACACTGAAGCTTTCTTT. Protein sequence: CASSLEEAMNTEAFF.

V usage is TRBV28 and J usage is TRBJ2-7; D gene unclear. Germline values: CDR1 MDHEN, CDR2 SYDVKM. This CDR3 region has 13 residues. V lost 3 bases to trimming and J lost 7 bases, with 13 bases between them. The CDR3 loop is CASSFYSSDEQYF. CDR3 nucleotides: TGTGCCAGCAGTTTTTACAGTTCTGATGAGCAGTACTTC.

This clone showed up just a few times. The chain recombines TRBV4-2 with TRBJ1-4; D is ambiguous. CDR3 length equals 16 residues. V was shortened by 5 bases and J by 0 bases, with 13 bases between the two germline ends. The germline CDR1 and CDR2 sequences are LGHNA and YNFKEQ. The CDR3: CASSGAGSATNEKLFF. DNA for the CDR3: TGTGCCAGCAGCGGAGCCGGGAGTGCAACTAATGAAAAACTGTTTTTT.

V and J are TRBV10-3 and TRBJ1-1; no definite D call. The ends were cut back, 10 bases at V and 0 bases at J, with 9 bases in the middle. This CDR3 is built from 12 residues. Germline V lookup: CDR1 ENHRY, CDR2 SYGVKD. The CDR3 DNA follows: TGTGCCACTAGGAGCATGAACACTGAAGCTTTCTTT. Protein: CATRSMNTEAFF.

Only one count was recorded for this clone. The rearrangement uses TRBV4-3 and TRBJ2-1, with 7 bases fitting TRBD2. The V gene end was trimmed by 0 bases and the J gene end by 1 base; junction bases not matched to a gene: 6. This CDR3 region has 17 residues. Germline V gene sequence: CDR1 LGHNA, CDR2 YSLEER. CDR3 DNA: TGCGCCAGCAGCCAAGATAGAGCGGGGACTTCCTACAATGAGCAGTTCTTC. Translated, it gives CASSQDRAGTSYNEQFF.

CDR3 in DNA: TGTGCCAGCTCTGACAGGGACACCGGGGAGCTGTTTTTT. Translation: CASSDRDTGELFF. V gene TRBV25-1 combines with J gene TRBJ2-2; 7 bases agree with TRBD1. CDR1 and CDR2 (germline): MGHDK, SYGVNS. With 8 bases clipped from V and 3 bases from J, the junction kept 3 bases outside the gene matches. The CDR3 is 13 residues long.

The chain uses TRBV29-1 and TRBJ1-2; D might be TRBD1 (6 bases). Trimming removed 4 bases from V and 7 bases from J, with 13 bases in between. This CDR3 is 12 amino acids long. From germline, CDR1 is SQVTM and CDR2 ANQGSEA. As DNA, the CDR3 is TGCAGCGTTGCGGGGGGCGGATTTGGCTACACCTTC. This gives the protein CSVAGGGFGYTF.

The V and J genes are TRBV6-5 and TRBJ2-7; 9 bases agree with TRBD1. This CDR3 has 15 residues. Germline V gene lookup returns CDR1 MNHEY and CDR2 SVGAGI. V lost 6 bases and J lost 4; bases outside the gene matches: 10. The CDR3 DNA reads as TGTGCCAGCAGACGGGACAGGGAAGGACTTTACGAGCAGTACTTC. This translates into CASRRDREGLYEQYF.

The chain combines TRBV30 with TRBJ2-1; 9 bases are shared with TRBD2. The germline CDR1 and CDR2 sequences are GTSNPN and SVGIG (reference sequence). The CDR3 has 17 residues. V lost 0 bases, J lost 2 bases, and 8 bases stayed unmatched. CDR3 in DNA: TGTGCCTGGAGTGTACTTGGCGGGGGGGCCCCCTACAATGAGCAGTTCTTC. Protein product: CAWSVLGGGAPYNEQFF.

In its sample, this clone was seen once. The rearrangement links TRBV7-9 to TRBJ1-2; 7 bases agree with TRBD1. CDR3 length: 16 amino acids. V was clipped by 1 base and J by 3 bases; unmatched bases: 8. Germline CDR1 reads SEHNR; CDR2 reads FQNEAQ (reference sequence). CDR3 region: CASSLGTGRIDYGYTF. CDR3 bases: TGTGCCAGCAGCTTAGGGACAGGAAGGATCGACTATGGCTACACCTTC. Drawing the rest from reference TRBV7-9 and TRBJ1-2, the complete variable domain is DTGVSQNPRHKITKRGQNVTFRCDPISEHNRLYWYRQTLGQGPEFLTYFQNEAQLEKSRLLSDRFSAERPKGSFSTLEIQRTEQGDSAMYLCASSLGTGRIDYGYTFGSGTRLTVV.

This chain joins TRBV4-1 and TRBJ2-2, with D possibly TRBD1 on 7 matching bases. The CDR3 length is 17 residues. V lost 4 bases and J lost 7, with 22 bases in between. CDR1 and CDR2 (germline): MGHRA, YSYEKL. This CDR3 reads CASSPGGSLTADGELFF. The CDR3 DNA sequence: TGCGCCAGCAGCCCAGGGGGGTCCCTTACGGCCGACGGGGAGCTGTTTTTT.

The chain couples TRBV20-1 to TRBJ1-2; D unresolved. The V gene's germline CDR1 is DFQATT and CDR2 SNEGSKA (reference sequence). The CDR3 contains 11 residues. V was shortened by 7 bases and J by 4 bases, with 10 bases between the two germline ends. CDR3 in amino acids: CSGGGRYGYTF. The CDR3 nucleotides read TGCAGTGGAGGTGGCCGCTATGGCTACACCTTC.

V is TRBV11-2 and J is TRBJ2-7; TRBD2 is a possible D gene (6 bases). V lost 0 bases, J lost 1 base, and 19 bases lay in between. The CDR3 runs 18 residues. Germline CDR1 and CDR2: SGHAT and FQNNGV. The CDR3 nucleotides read TGTGCCAGCAGCTTAGAGCTAGTAGTGGGGGACTCTTCCTACGAGCAGTACTTC. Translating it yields CASSLELVVGDSSYEQYF.

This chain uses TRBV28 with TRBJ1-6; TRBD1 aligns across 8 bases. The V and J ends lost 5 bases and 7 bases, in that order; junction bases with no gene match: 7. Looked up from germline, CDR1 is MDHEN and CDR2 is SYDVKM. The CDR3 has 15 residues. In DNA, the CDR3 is TGTGCCAGCAGTGGGGGGGGACAGGTGAATTCACCCCTCCACTTT. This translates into CASSGGGQVNSPLHF.

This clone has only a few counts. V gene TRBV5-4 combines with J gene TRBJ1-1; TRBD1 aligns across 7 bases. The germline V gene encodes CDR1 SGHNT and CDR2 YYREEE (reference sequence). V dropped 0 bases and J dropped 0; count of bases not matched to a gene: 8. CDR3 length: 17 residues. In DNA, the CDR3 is TGTGCCAGCAGCTTGGGCCTGGGACAGACCATGAACACTGAAGCTTTCTTT. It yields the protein CASSLGLGQTMNTEAFF.

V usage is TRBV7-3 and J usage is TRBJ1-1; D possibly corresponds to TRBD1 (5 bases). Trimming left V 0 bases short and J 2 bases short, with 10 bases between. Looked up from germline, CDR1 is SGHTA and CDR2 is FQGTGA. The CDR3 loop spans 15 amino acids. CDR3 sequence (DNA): TGTGCCAGCAGCTTAACGGGGGGGTACAACACTGAAGCTTTCTTT. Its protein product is CASSLTGGYNTEAFF.

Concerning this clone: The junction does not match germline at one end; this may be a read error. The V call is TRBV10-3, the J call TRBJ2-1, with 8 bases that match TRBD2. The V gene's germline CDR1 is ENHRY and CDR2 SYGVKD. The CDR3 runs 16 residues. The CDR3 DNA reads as TGTGCCATCAGCCCCTTTTCGGCTAGCGGGTACAGTGAGCAGTTCTTC. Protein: CAISPFSASGYSEQFF.

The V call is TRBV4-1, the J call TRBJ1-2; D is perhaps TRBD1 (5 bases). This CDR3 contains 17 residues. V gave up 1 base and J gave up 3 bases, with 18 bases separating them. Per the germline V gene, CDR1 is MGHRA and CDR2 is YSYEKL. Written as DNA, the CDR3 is TGCGCCAGCAGCCAAGTCCTTTTAAGGGGAGGAGACTATGGCTACACCTTC. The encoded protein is CASSQVLLRGGDYGYTF.

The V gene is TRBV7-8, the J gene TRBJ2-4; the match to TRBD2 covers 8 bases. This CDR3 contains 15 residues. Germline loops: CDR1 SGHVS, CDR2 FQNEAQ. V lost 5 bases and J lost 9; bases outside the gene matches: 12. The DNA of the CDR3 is TGTGCCAGCAGCAGGAGCGGGGGCCAGGGCTCCATTCAGTACTTC. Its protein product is CASSRSGGQGSIQYF.

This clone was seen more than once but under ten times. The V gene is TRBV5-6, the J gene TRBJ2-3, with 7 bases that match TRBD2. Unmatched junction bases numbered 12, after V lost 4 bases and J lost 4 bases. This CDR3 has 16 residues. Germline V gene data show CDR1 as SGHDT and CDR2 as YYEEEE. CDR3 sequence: CASSAKGLRRSDTQYF. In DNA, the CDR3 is TGTGCCAGCAGCGCAAAGGGACTAAGGAGGTCAGATACGCAGTATTTT.

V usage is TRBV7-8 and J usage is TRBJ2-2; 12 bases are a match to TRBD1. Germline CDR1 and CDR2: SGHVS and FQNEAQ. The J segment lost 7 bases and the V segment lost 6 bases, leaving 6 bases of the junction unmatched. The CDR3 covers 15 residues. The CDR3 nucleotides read TGTGCCAGCAGAGGGGGACAGGGGGCTTTCGGGGAGCTGTTTTTT. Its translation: CASRGGQGAFGELFF.